The sequence of this T cell receptor beta chain was determined in a study of shared clonotypes between healthy human individuals. Points on this clone: As yet, its antigen is unknown.

Profiling relied on immunoSEQ multiplex PCR, and the TCRdb table lists in-frame clones only, not all of them. This table holds some 2.4 million clones, over 85% found once. Study results and caveats: Several donors held roughly 5% of naive CD4 clonotypes in common.

All the donors were Caucasian adults who lived in Nashville, Tennessee. There are 14 residues in the CDR3. Per the germline V gene, CDR1 is SGHTS and CDR2 is YDEGEE. V shed 4 bases and J 5 bases; nucleotides not matched to a gene: 2. What was sequenced was naive CD4+ T cells from PBMCs. Subset indicated: CD45RA+ positively selected. The V gene is TRBV5-8, the J gene TRBJ2-4; 11 bases line up with TRBD2. This receptor was identified in a man aged 18 to 29 in good health. Some clones in this sample may be carry-over from other donors' samples. The CDR3 sequence is CASSPGLAENIQYF. The DNA of the CDR3 is TGTGCCAGCAGCCCGGGACTAGCGGAAAACATTCAGTACTTC.